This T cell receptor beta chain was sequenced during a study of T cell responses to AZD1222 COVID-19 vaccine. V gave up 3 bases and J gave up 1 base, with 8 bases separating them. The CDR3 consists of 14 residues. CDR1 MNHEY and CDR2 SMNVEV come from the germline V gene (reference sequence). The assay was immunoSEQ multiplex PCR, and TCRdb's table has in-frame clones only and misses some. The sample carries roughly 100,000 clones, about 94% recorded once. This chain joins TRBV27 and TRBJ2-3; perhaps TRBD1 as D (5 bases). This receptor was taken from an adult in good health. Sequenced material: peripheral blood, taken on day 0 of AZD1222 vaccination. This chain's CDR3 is CASSFNRRTDTQYF. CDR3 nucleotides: TGTGCCAGCAGTTTCAACAGGCGCACAGATACGCAGTATTTT.